Listed below are T cell receptor beta chains from one sample, sequenced in a study of blood T cell repertoires in COVID-19. Clones were sequenced by immunoSEQ multiplex PCR, and TCRdb holds only the in-frame ones, with some missing. Found here are roughly 16,000 clones, around 88% of them singletons; the top ten hold 2.7%. Sequences were obtained from peripheral blood. Receptors originate from a human donor in a cohort sampled during active COVID-19. Each CDR3 is given with its conserved first and last residue. A D gene is named only where the DNA matches it firmly. A row's size may be missing; if present it is once, few, many or a size class.

cdr3_length j_call d_call v_call clone_size cdr3_aa cdr3_nt
15 TRBJ2-7 TRBD1 TRBV5-1 . CASSPGDRNSYEQYF TGCGCCAGCAGCCCGGGGGACAGGAACTCCTACGAGCAGTACTTC
13 TRBJ1-1 TRBD1 TRBV7-9 once CASSFRDRTEAFF TGTGCCAGCAGCTTCCGGGACAGAACTGAAGCTTTCTTT
13 TRBJ1-2 TRBD1 TRBV5-4 . CASSFQGDYGYTF TGTGCCAGCAGCTTTCAGGGGGACTATGGCTACACCTTC
17 TRBJ2-2 TRBD1 TRBV27 . CASSSVNGQGSSGELFF TGTGCCAGCAGTTCCGTCAATGGACAGGGATCTTCGGGGGAGCTGTTTTTT
15 TRBJ1-1 TRBD1 TRBV6-2/TRBV6-3 . CASSWDRGRWTEAFF TGTGCCAGCAGTTGGGACAGGGGGCGTTGGACTGAAGCTTTCTTT
13 TRBJ2-7 . TRBV7-8 . CASSFRRDYEQYF TGTGCCAGCAGCTTCCGGCGGGACTACGAGCAGTACTTC
14 TRBJ2-7 TRBD2 TRBV14 few CASSAREGYYEQYF TGTGCCAGCAGCGCTCGGGAGGGTTACTACGAGCAGTACTTC
14 TRBJ2-3 TRBD2 TRBV2 . CASSGRRGADTQYF TGTGCCAGCAGTGGTCGGCGGGGGGCGGATACGCAGTATTTT
14 TRBJ2-1 . TRBV6-2/TRBV6-3 few CASSYSEYTNEQFF TGTGCCAGCAGTTACTCGGAGTACACCAATGAGCAGTTCTTC
15 TRBJ2-5 . TRBV5-1 once CASSLEPGPGETQYF TGCGCCAGCAGCTTGGAACCAGGGCCAGGTGAGACCCAGTACTTC
14 TRBJ2-3 TRBD2 TRBV27 . CASSLREGRDTQYF TGTGCCAGCAGTCTGCGGGAGGGGAGAGATACGCAGTATTTT
13 TRBJ2-7 . TRBV2 . CASSEGTGYEQYF TGTGCCAGCAGTGAGGGGACTGGCTACGAGCAGTACTTC
14 TRBJ1-2 . TRBV6-5 few CASSYGPGLGGYTF TGTGCCAGCAGTTACGGCCCTGGACTGGGTGGCTACACCTTC
11 TRBJ2-7 TRBD1 TRBV12-5 once CARDRGYEQYF TGTGCTAGGGACAGGGGTTACGAGCAGTACTTC
17 TRBJ1-3 TRBD1 TRBV13 . CASSGGTGASSGNTIYF TGTGCCAGCAGCGGAGGCACAGGGGCCTCCTCTGGAAACACCATATATTTT
15 TRBJ1-1 TRBD1 TRBV7-9 . CASSLRTGGYTEAFF TGTGCCAGCAGCCTACGGACAGGGGGCTACACTGAAGCTTTCTTT
13 TRBJ2-6 . TRBV2 . CASKSSGANVLTF TGTGCCAGTAAATCCTCTGGGGCCAACGTCCTGACTTTC
15 TRBJ1-1 . TRBV15 . CATSRAGGSNTEAFF TGTGCCACCAGCAGGGCGGGAGGGTCGAACACTGAAGCTTTCTTT
18 TRBJ1-3 TRBD1 TRBV2 . CASWRGLTPLSSGNTIYF TGTGCCAGCTGGAGGGGGCTAACTCCCTTAAGCTCTGGAAACACCATATATTTT
14 TRBJ2-3 . TRBV5-4 . CASSLSAGTDTQYF TGTGCCAGCAGCTTGTCTGCGGGGACAGATACGCAGTATTTT
14 TRBJ2-7 TRBD2 TRBV11-2 . CASSLVGGPSEQYF TGTGCCAGCAGCTTGGTGGGAGGGCCTTCCGAGCAGTACTTC
13 TRBJ2-5 . TRBV24-1 . CATSGAKKETQYF TGTGCCACCAGTGGGGCAAAAAAAGAGACCCAGTACTTC
15 TRBJ2-7 TRBD2 TRBV5-4 . CASSKTSGGIYEQYF TGTGCCAGCAGCAAGACTAGCGGGGGGATCTACGAGCAGTACTTC
18 TRBJ1-2 TRBD1 TRBV14 . CASSSQGQGEWGNYGYTF TGTGCCAGCAGCTCCCAAGGACAGGGGGAATGGGGTAACTATGGCTACACCTTC
19 TRBJ2-1 TRBD2 TRBV4-1 . CASSQGPTRTGTRLDEQFF TGCGCCAGCAGCCAAGGTCCTACGCGGACCGGGACTAGACTCGACGAGCAGTTCTTC
12 TRBJ2-7 . TRBV7-2 . CASSPGGWNSHF TGTGCCAGCAGCCCCGGCGGTTGGAATTCCCACTTC